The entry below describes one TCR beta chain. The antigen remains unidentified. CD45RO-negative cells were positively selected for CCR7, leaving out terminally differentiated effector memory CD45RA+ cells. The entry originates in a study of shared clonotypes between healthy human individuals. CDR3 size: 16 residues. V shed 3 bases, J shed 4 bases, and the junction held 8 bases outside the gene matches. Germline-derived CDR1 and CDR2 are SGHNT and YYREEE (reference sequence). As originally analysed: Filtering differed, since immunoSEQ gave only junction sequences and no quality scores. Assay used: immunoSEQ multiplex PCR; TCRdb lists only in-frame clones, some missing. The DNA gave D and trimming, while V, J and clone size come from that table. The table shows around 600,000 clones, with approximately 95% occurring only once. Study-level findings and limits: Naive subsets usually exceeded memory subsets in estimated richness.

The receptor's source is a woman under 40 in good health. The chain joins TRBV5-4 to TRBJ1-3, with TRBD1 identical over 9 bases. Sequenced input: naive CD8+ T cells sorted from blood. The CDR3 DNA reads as TGTGCCAGCAGCTACACACAGGGGGCAGGAGGAAACACCATATATTTT. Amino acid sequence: CASSYTQGAGGNTIYF.